The clone carrying this TCR beta chain was observed a single time. Its antigen remains unidentified. Unique molecular identifiers had been added to the TCR beta cDNA libraries. Via MiXCR, TCRdb re-called the PCR reads, giving one row per CDR3 protein. Here the sample spans 400,000 to 500,000 distinct CDR3 sequences, approximately 39% being singletons. V lost 7 bases and J lost 1, with 9 bases in between. The germline CDR1 and CDR2 sequences are DFQATT and SNEGSKA (reference sequence). The CDR3 runs to 12 residues. The record originates from a study of post-analysis software for immune sequencing data. Across the whole study: The courses of disease that were included comprised relapsing-remitting, secondary progressive and progressive-relapsing multiple sclerosis.

Study outcomes and limitations: Samples sharing a preparation batch grouped tightly together when assessed by F measure. Controls significantly exceeded multiple sclerosis patients in normalized Chao1 diversity. TRBV segments more frequent in patients than in controls numbered roughly 5 and included TRBV5-6, TRBV5-1 and TRBV20-1.

Input material: blood. The TCR was taken from a girl aged 2 to 10 with multiple sclerosis. The J gene is TRBJ2-3, the V gene TRBV20-1, with D possibly TRBD2 on 6 matching bases. CDR3 sequence (DNA): TGCAGTGTCGCTAGCGGCACAGATACGCAGTATTTT. Translating it yields CSVASGTDTQYF.